A selection of T cell receptor beta chains follows, all from one sample in a study of a mutant IDH1 vaccine in newly diagnosed glioma. Assay used: immunoSEQ multiplex PCR; TCRdb lists only in-frame clones, some missing. The sample has over 75,000 clones, roughly 89% seen once; the top ten hold roughly 0.58%. The material was PBMCs, obtained from a glioma patient treated with radiotherapy, temozolomide or both. These receptors all come from a woman aged 50 to 60 with glioma. Each CDR3 is given with its conserved first and last residue. A D gene is named only where the DNA matches it firmly. Clone size is shown for a subset of rows, as once, few, many or a class of expanded clone.

v_gene: TRBV28; abundance: .; j_gene: TRBJ1-2; d_gene: .; CDR3nt: TGTGCCAGCAGTTTACGAGGGGACGGCTACACCTTC; CDR3aa: CASSLRGDGYTF
v_gene: TRBV25-1; abundance: .; j_gene: TRBJ2-5; d_gene: .; CDR3nt: TGTGCCAGCAGTGAATTGGAACAGCAAGAGACCCAGTACTTC; CDR3aa: CASSELEQQETQYF
v_gene: TRBV7-9; abundance: .; j_gene: TRBJ1-1; d_gene: .; CDR3nt: TGTGCCAGCAGCTTAGGGCAGGGGAATGAAGCTTTCTTT; CDR3aa: CASSLGQGNEAFF
v_gene: TRBV2; abundance: .; j_gene: TRBJ1-5; d_gene: .; CDR3nt: TGTGCCAGCAGTGAAATCAGGGGCAATCAGCCCCAGCATTTT; CDR3aa: CASSEIRGNQPQHF
v_gene: TRBV5-8; abundance: .; j_gene: TRBJ2-1; d_gene: .; CDR3nt: TGTGCCAGCAGCTATAATCAGGGAAAGTTCAATGAGCAGTTCTTC; CDR3aa: CASSYNQGKFNEQFF
v_gene: TRBV6-5; abundance: .; j_gene: TRBJ1-5; d_gene: .; CDR3nt: TGTGCCAGCAGCCCTGGGACTGCCTATCAGCCCCAGCATTTT; CDR3aa: CASSPGTAYQPQHF
v_gene: TRBV28; abundance: .; j_gene: TRBJ2-7; d_gene: .; CDR3nt: TGTGCCAGCAGTTTATATTCTTTCCACGAGCAGTACTTC; CDR3aa: CASSLYSFHEQYF
v_gene: TRBV7-9; abundance: .; j_gene: TRBJ2-2; d_gene: .; CDR3nt: TGTGCCAGCAGCCCCAGGCCGGCCGGGGAGCTGTTTTTT; CDR3aa: CASSPRPAGELFF
v_gene: TRBV6-1; abundance: once; j_gene: TRBJ2-1; d_gene: .; CDR3nt: TGTGCCAGCAAATTTCTCCAGGGGAATGAGCAGTTCTTC; CDR3aa: CASKFLQGNEQFF
v_gene: TRBV5-1; abundance: .; j_gene: TRBJ2-3; d_gene: .; CDR3nt: TGCGCCAGCAGCTTGGCCACTAGCCTAACACCCACGGGCACAGATACGCAGTATTTT; CDR3aa: CASSLATSLTPTGTDTQYF
v_gene: TRBV29-1; abundance: .; j_gene: TRBJ2-5; d_gene: TRBD1; CDR3nt: TGCAGCGTGAGACAGGGGGGAGAGACCCAGTACTTC; CDR3aa: CSVRQGGETQYF
v_gene: TRBV10-3; abundance: .; j_gene: TRBJ2-2; d_gene: .; CDR3nt: TGTGCCATCAGTGAGTCGCCGGATCATGAAGTGGCCGGGGAGCTGTTTTTT; CDR3aa: CAISESPDHEVAGELFF
v_gene: TRBV10-3; abundance: .; j_gene: TRBJ1-2; d_gene: TRBD1; CDR3nt: TGTGCCATCAGTGAGTCAGGGGGCAGGGGTAACACCTTC; CDR3aa: CAISESGGRGNTF
v_gene: TRBV5-1; abundance: once; j_gene: TRBJ2-2; d_gene: .; CDR3nt: TGCGCCAGCAGCGACAGAGGGGACACCGGGGAGCTGTTTTTT; CDR3aa: CASSDRGDTGELFF
v_gene: TRBV5-1; abundance: .; j_gene: TRBJ1-4; d_gene: .; CDR3nt: TGCGCCAGCAGCCCTCGGTCCGGCCCGGATCGGGAAAAACTGTTTTTT; CDR3aa: CASSPRSGPDREKLFF
v_gene: TRBV5-4; abundance: .; j_gene: TRBJ2-7; d_gene: TRBD1; CDR3nt: TGTGCCAGCAGCTTGGCCCCCGGGACAGGGAACGAGCAGTACTTC; CDR3aa: CASSLAPGTGNEQYF
v_gene: TRBV6-5; abundance: .; j_gene: TRBJ1-5; d_gene: .; CDR3nt: TGTGCCAGCAGTTCTGGACTCTTAAGCAATCAGCCCCAGCATTTT; CDR3aa: CASSSGLLSNQPQHF
v_gene: TRBV2; abundance: .; j_gene: TRBJ2-7; d_gene: .; CDR3nt: TGTGCCAGCCACTCTACCGGGGGGCCCTACGAGCAGTACTTC; CDR3aa: CASHSTGGPYEQYF
v_gene: TRBV5-1; abundance: .; j_gene: TRBJ2-5; d_gene: TRBD1; CDR3nt: TGCGCCAGCAGCAGGGACAGGACGTACCAAGAGACCCAGTACTTC; CDR3aa: CASSRDRTYQETQYF
v_gene: TRBV7-9; abundance: .; j_gene: TRBJ2-1; d_gene: TRBD2; CDR3nt: TGTGCCAGCAGCTTACCGAGCGGGAGCGAATACTATGAGCAGTTCTTC; CDR3aa: CASSLPSGSEYYEQFF
v_gene: TRBV7-9; abundance: .; j_gene: TRBJ2-2; d_gene: .; CDR3nt: TGTGCCAGCAGCTTGACTCGGACCGGGGAGCTGTTTTTT; CDR3aa: CASSLTRTGELFF
v_gene: TRBV9; abundance: .; j_gene: TRBJ2-7; d_gene: TRBD2; CDR3nt: TGTGCCAGCAGCAACAGCGGGAGGGCCTACGAGCAGTACTTC; CDR3aa: CASSNSGRAYEQYF
v_gene: TRBV9; abundance: .; j_gene: TRBJ2-3; d_gene: .; CDR3nt: TGTGCCAGCAGCGCCTCCTCGGGAAGTATTAGATCAGATACGCAGTATTTT; CDR3aa: CASSASSGSIRSDTQYF
v_gene: TRBV9; abundance: few; j_gene: TRBJ1-2; d_gene: TRBD1; CDR3nt: TGTGCCAGCAGCACCACCGGGACAGGGTTTGGCTACACCTTC; CDR3aa: CASSTTGTGFGYTF
v_gene: TRBV6-5; abundance: .; j_gene: TRBJ1-5; d_gene: TRBD1; CDR3nt: TGTGCCAGCAGTTACTCAGGGGGCGCGAGGCAGCCCCAGCATTTT; CDR3aa: CASSYSGGARQPQHF
v_gene: TRBV7-9; abundance: .; j_gene: TRBJ2-1; d_gene: .; CDR3nt: TGTGCCAGCAGCTTAGTGTTAGGCAATGAGCAGTTCTTC; CDR3aa: CASSLVLGNEQFF
v_gene: TRBV6-6; abundance: .; j_gene: TRBJ1-5; d_gene: .; CDR3nt: TGTGCCAGCAGGCGACAGGCCCTTCAGCCCCAGCATTTT; CDR3aa: CASRRQALQPQHF
v_gene: TRBV10-3; abundance: .; j_gene: TRBJ2-5; d_gene: .; CDR3nt: TGTGCCATCAGTGGACAGTTAGGGGGGGAGCAGTACTTC; CDR3aa: CAISGQLGGEQYF
v_gene: TRBV9; abundance: .; j_gene: TRBJ1-5; d_gene: .; CDR3nt: TGTGCCAGCAGCCCGGCCGGGGGCAATCAGCCCCAGCATTTT; CDR3aa: CASSPAGGNQPQHF
v_gene: TRBV7-9; abundance: .; j_gene: TRBJ2-1; d_gene: TRBD1; CDR3nt: TGTGCCAGCAGCTTAGGGACAGGATTCTCCTACAATGAGCAGTTCTTC; CDR3aa: CASSLGTGFSYNEQFF
v_gene: TRBV28; abundance: .; j_gene: TRBJ2-2; d_gene: .; CDR3nt: TGTGCCAGCAGTCCGCGGGGGCCTCGAACCGGGGAGCTGTTTTTT; CDR3aa: CASSPRGPRTGELFF
v_gene: TRBV15; abundance: .; j_gene: TRBJ2-5; d_gene: .; CDR3nt: TGTGCCACCAGCAGAGATAGGCTTGGAGAGACCCAGTACTTC; CDR3aa: CATSRDRLGETQYF
v_gene: TRBV5-1; abundance: .; j_gene: TRBJ1-2; d_gene: TRBD1; CDR3nt: TGCGCCAGCAGCCCCGACAGGGGGCATATGAATGGCTACACCTTC; CDR3aa: CASSPDRGHMNGYTF
v_gene: TRBV6-5; abundance: .; j_gene: TRBJ2-7; d_gene: .; CDR3nt: TGTGCCAGCAGTTACGTGGACAGCAGCTACGAGCAGTACTTC; CDR3aa: CASSYVDSSYEQYF
v_gene: TRBV27; abundance: .; j_gene: TRBJ2-3; d_gene: TRBD2; CDR3nt: TGTGCCCGAACGGGACGGGAGGCGTCGGGGAGCACAGATACGCAGTATTTT; CDR3aa: CARTGREASGSTDTQYF
v_gene: TRBV6-1; abundance: .; j_gene: TRBJ2-7; d_gene: TRBD2; CDR3nt: TGTGCCAGCAGTTTGCCTAGCGGGCCCTACGAGCAGTACTTC; CDR3aa: CASSLPSGPYEQYF
v_gene: TRBV19; abundance: .; j_gene: TRBJ1-5; d_gene: .; CDR3nt: TGTGCCAGTAGTATATCCATCTATAGCAATCAGCCCCAGCATTTT; CDR3aa: CASSISIYSNQPQHF
v_gene: TRBV2; abundance: .; j_gene: TRBJ2-5; d_gene: TRBD2; CDR3nt: TGTGCCAGCAGCCAAGGAGCGGGAGGGCCACACCAAGAGACCCAGTACTTC; CDR3aa: CASSQGAGGPHQETQYF
v_gene: TRBV21-1; abundance: once; j_gene: TRBJ1-2; d_gene: .; CDR3nt: TGTGCCAGCAGCAAAAGGTTTGGCACCTTC; CDR3aa: CASSKRFGTF
v_gene: TRBV28; abundance: .; j_gene: TRBJ1-2; d_gene: TRBD1; CDR3nt: TGTGCCAGCGAGACAGGGAACTATGGCTACACCTTC; CDR3aa: CASETGNYGYTF
v_gene: TRBV5-8; abundance: .; j_gene: TRBJ1-5; d_gene: .; CDR3nt: TGTGCCAGCAGCCCAACAGGGCTGACCCAGCCCCAGCATTTT; CDR3aa: CASSPTGLTQPQHF
v_gene: TRBV7-7; abundance: .; j_gene: TRBJ2-1; d_gene: TRBD1; CDR3nt: TGTGCTAGCAGCTCGGGACAGAACAATGAGCAGTTCTTC; CDR3aa: CASSSGQNNEQFF
v_gene: TRBV27; abundance: .; j_gene: TRBJ2-1; d_gene: .; CDR3nt: TGTGCCAGCTACCGAAACAATGAGCAGTTCTTC; CDR3aa: CASYRNNEQFF
v_gene: TRBV4-1; abundance: .; j_gene: TRBJ2-1; d_gene: .; CDR3nt: TGCGCCAGCAGCCAAACCAACTATGAGCAGTTCTTC; CDR3aa: CASSQTNYEQFF
v_gene: TRBV15; abundance: .; j_gene: TRBJ1-1; d_gene: .; CDR3nt: TGTGCCACCAGCAGTCCCCGGGAAGGCCAGAACACTGAAGCTTTCTTT; CDR3aa: CATSSPREGQNTEAFF
v_gene: TRBV5-5; abundance: .; j_gene: TRBJ1-5; d_gene: TRBD1; CDR3nt: TGTGCCAGCAGCTTGGGCCCGGAGACAGGGGGATATGGCAATCAGCCCCAGCATTTT; CDR3aa: CASSLGPETGGYGNQPQHF
v_gene: TRBV19; abundance: .; j_gene: TRBJ1-5; d_gene: .; CDR3nt: TGTGCCAGTCGATTTAGGGGTGACAATCAGCCCCAGCATTTT; CDR3aa: CASRFRGDNQPQHF
v_gene: TRBV5-6; abundance: .; j_gene: TRBJ1-6; d_gene: .; CDR3nt: TGTGCCAGCAGCCGCGGACGGGGCACTTCGGATTCACCCCTCCACTTT; CDR3aa: CASSRGRGTSDSPLHF
v_gene: TRBV28; abundance: .; j_gene: TRBJ2-7; d_gene: .; CDR3nt: TGTGCCAGCAGTTCTTACAGGGAGGGCGAGCAGTACTTC; CDR3aa: CASSSYREGEQYF